This T cell receptor beta chain was sequenced for a study of cytomegalovirus exposure and HLA in healthy donors. Findings and limits, study-wide: Later work found most CMV-associated TCR beta chains apparently HLA-restricted.

PCR primers comprised 60 Vbeta and 13 Jbeta primers. The data were produced by immunoSEQ multiplex PCR, yet TCRdb's version contains in-frame clones alone and is incomplete. The repertoire holds 150,000 to 250,000 clones, around three quarters seen once, with 1.9% in the top ten. Concerning this clone itself: The antigen is undetermined.

The CDR3 has 12 residues. V shed 4 bases and J shed 3 bases, with 5 bases lying between them. From germline, CDR1 is SGHRS and CDR2 YFSETQ. The J gene is TRBJ1-3, the V gene TRBV5-1; D uncertain. Sequencing used PBMCs. The origin of this receptor is a man in his thirties or forties in good health and CMV-seronegative. CDR3 region: CASSPVGNTIYF. The CDR3 DNA follows: TGCGCCAGCAGCCCTGTTGGAAACACCATATATTTT.